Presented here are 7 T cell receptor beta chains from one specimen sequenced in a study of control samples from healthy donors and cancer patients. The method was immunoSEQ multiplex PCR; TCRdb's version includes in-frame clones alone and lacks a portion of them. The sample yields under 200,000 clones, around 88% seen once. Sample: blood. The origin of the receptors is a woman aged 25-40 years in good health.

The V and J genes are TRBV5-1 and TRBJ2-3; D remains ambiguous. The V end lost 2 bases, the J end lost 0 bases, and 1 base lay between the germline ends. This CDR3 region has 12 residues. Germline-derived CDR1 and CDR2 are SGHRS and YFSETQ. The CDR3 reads CASSFSTDTQYF. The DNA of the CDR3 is TGCGCCAGCAGCTTTAGCACAGATACGCAGTATTTT.

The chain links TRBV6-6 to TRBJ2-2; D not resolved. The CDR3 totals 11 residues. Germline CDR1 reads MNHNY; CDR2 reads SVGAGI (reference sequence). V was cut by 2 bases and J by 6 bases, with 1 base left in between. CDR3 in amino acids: CASSYAGELFF. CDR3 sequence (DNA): TGTGCCAGCAGTTACGCCGGGGAGCTGTTTTTT.

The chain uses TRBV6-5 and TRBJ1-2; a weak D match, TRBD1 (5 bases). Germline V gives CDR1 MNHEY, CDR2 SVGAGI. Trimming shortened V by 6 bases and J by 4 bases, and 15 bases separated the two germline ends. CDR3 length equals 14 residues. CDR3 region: CASREGRIIYGYTF. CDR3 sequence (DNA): TGTGCCAGCAGGGAGGGGCGGATCATCTATGGCTACACCTTC.

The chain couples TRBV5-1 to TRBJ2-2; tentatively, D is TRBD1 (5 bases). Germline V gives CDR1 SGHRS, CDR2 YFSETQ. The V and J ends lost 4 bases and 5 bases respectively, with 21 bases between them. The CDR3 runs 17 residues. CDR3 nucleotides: TGCGCCAGCAGCAGGATTCCCCTCGTAGGGGATACCGGGGAGCTGTTTTTT. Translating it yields CASSRIPLVGDTGELFF.

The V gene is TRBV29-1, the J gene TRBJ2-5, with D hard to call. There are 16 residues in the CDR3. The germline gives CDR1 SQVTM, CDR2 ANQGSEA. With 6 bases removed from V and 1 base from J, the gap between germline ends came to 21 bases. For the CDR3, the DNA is TGCAGCGTCTACGATGGACGGGCGACCCTCCAAGAGACCCAGTACTTC. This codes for CSVYDGRATLQETQYF.

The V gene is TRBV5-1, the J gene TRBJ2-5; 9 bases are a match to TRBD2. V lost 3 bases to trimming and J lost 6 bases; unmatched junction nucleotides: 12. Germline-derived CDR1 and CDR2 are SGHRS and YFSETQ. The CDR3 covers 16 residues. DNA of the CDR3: TGCGCCAGCAGCTCACAGACTAGCGGTGCCGGGAAGACCCAGTACTTC. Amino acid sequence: CASSSQTSGAGKTQYF.

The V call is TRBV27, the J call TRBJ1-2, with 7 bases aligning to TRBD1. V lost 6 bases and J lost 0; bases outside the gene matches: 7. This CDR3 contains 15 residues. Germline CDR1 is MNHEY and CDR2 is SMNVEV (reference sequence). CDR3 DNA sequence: TGTGCCAGCAGCCCAACAGGGGCAGCTAACTATGGCTACACCTTC. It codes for CASSPTGAANYGYTF.